Sequencing of this T cell receptor beta chain was carried out in a study of control samples from healthy donors and cancer patients. CDR3 length: 14 amino acids. V lost 3 bases and J lost 0, with 6 bases in between. Germline V gene lookup returns CDR1 KGHDR and CDR2 SFDVKD. Libraries were prepared by immunoSEQ multiplex PCR; TCRdb keeps only in-frame clonotypes and omits some of them. Of over 200,000 clones in the sample, over 75% are singletons; the top ten hold approximately 12%. Sequenced material: PBMCs. This sequence joins TRBV24-1 and TRBJ2-3; no definite D call. This TCR derives from a woman aged 60-75 years with lung cancer. CDR3 nucleotide sequence: TGTGCCACCAGTGATCCCACTAGCACAGATACGCAGTATTTT. Residues: CATSDPTSTDTQYF.